This T cell receptor (beta chain) was identified in a study of blood T cell repertoires in COVID-19. The CDR3 totals 13 residues. Germline V gene data show CDR1 as MDHEN and CDR2 as SYDVKM. The V gene lost 1 base and the J gene lost 7 bases, with 10 bases spanning the gap. Clones were sequenced by immunoSEQ multiplex PCR, and TCRdb holds only the in-frame ones, with some missing. The sample holds 130,000 to 150,000 clones, roughly 86% seen once. Sequenced input: peripheral blood. The chain has TRBV28 and TRBJ2-5, with D possibly being TRBD2 (7 bases). The origin of this receptor is a man aged 50 or older with active or convalescent COVID-19. CDR3 loop: CASSLYRGGTQYF. The CDR3, as DNA: TGTGCCAGCAGTTTATATAGGGGGGGGACCCAGTACTTC.